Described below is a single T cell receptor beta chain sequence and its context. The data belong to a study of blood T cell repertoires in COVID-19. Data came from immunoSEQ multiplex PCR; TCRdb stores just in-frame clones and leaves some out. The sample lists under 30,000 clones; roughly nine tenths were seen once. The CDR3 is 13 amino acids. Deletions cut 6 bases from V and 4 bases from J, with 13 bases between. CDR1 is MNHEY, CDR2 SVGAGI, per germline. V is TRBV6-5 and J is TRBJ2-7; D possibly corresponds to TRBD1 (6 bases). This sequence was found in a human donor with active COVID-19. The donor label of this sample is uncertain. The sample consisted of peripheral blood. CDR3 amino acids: CASSETGQYEQYF. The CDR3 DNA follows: TGTGCCAGCAGCGAGACAGGCCAATACGAGCAGTACTTC.